What follows are 5 T cell receptor beta chains derived from one specimen sequenced in a study of CD8+ T cells in alopecia areata. The sample's treatment: oral pan-JAK inhibitor, 5-10 mg twice daily. Following extraction, RNA underwent reverse transcription to cDNA, which served as the sequencing template. The method was immunoSEQ multiplex PCR; TCRdb's version includes in-frame clones alone and lacks a portion of them. The repertoire consists of nearly 200,000 clones, with roughly 64% occurring once and the leading ten covering 5.5%. The specimen was CD4+ T cells sorted from blood, collected at week 24, from a patient treated with tofacitinib. These TCRs come from a human donor with alopecia areata.

The genes are TRBV5-4 and TRBJ2-5, with 7 bases aligning to TRBD1. V lost 3 bases to trimming and J lost 2 bases; unmatched junction nucleotides: 1. This CDR3 region has 13 residues. The V gene's germline CDR1 is SGHNT and CDR2 YYREEE (reference sequence). The CDR3 nucleotides read TGTGCCAGCAGCTCGGGACAGCAAGAGACCCAGTACTTC. It specifies CASSSGQQETQYF.

The chain links TRBV30 to TRBJ1-2; TRBD1 aligns across 7 bases. Germline V gives CDR1 GTSNPN, CDR2 SVGIG (reference sequence). With V trimmed by 4 bases and J by 7 bases, 9 bases remained unmatched. The CDR3 is 13 residues long. DNA of the CDR3: TGTGCCTGGACTCGACAGGGTTCGGGTGGCTACACCTTC. This sequence encodes CAWTRQGSGGYTF. Variable domain in full (rest from reference TRBV30 and TRBJ1-2): SQTIHQWPATLVQPVGSPLSLECTVEGTSNPNLYWYRQAAGRGLQLLFYSVGIGQISSEVPQNLSASRPQDRQFILSSKKLLLSDSGFYLCAWTRQGSGGYTFGSGTRLTVV.

A few counts support this clone. The rearrangement joins TRBV28 to TRBJ1-2; possible D gene TRBD1, 5 bases. The CDR3 runs to 13 residues. V was clipped by 3 bases and J by 8 bases, with 13 bases between them. Looked up from germline, CDR1 is MDHEN and CDR2 is SYDVKM. The CDR3 DNA reads as TGTGCCAGCAGTTTTGGGACCGACGGCGGCTACACCTTC. This gives the protein CASSFGTDGGYTF.

The chain uses TRBV5-4 and TRBJ2-5; 10 nucleotides align to TRBD2. The ends lost 4 bases at V and 9 bases at J; junction bases unmatched: 21. This CDR3 is 18 amino acids long. Germline values: CDR1 SGHNT, CDR2 YYREEE (reference sequence). CDR3 sequence: CASSLIRNEAGGALSQYF. The DNA of the CDR3 is TGTGCCAGCAGCCTAATCCGCAATGAAGCGGGGGGGGCGTTGTCCCAGTACTTC.

This clone showed up just a few times. The chain carries TRBV29-1 and TRBJ1-1; 7 positions agree with TRBD1. This CDR3 has 15 residues. After removal of 0 bases from V and 0 bases from J, the junction contained 4 bases not matched to a gene. Germline V gives CDR1 SQVTM, CDR2 ANQGSEA. In DNA form, the CDR3 reads TGCAGCGTTGAAGATCCAGGGGGGGTGAACACTGAAGCTTTCTTT. Its protein is CSVEDPGGVNTEAFF. Combining the CDR3 with reference TRBV29-1 and TRBJ1-1 gives the whole variable domain SAVISQKPSRDICQRGTSLTIQCQVDSQVTMMFWYRQQPGQSLTLIATANQGSEATYESGFVIDKFPISRPNLTFSTLTVSNMSPEDSSIYLCSVEDPGGVNTEAFFGQGTRLTVV.